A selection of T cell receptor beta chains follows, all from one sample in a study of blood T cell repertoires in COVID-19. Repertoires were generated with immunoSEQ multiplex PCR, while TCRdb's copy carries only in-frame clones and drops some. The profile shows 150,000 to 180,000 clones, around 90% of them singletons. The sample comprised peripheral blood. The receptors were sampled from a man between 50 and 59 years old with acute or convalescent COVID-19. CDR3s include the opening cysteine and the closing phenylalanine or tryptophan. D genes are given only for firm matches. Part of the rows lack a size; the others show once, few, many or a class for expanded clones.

CDR3aa: CASSYSPKPQHF
CDR3nt: TGTGCCAGCAGTTACTCCCCCAAGCCCCAGCATTTT
abundance: -
v_gene: TRBV6-2/TRBV6-3
j_gene: TRBJ1-5
d_gene: -

CDR3aa: CASRPRGSSYNEQFF
CDR3nt: TGTGCCAGCAGGCCTAGGGGGAGCTCCTACAATGAGCAGTTCTTC
abundance: once
v_gene: TRBV3-1/TRBV3-2
j_gene: TRBJ2-1
d_gene: -

CDR3aa: CASSLYGTSYNSPLHF
CDR3nt: TGTGCCAGCAGTTTATACGGGACAAGTTATAATTCACCCCTCCACTTT
abundance: -
v_gene: TRBV27
j_gene: TRBJ1-6
d_gene: -

CDR3aa: CASSWDRGEQFF
CDR3nt: TGTGCCAGCAGTTGGGACAGGGGTGAGCAGTTCTTC
abundance: -
v_gene: TRBV6-6
j_gene: TRBJ2-1
d_gene: TRBD1

CDR3aa: CASSLGATEAFF
CDR3nt: TGTGCCAGCAGCTTAGGAGCCACTGAAGCTTTCTTT
abundance: few
v_gene: TRBV7-9
j_gene: TRBJ1-1
d_gene: -

CDR3aa: CASSLSPGANQPQHF
CDR3nt: TGTGCCAGCAGCTTAAGTCCAGGGGCCAATCAGCCCCAGCATTTT
abundance: -
v_gene: TRBV7-2
j_gene: TRBJ1-5
d_gene: -

CDR3aa: CASSYSGGSYNEQFF
CDR3nt: TGTGCCAGCAGTTACTCGGGGGGCTCCTACAATGAGCAGTTCTTC
abundance: -
v_gene: TRBV6-5
j_gene: TRBJ2-1
d_gene: -

CDR3aa: CASSSHNGWTDAQGNGYTF
CDR3nt: TGTGCCAGCAGTTCCCATAATGGCTGGACAGACGCCCAGGGGAATGGCTACACCTTC
abundance: -
v_gene: TRBV28
j_gene: TRBJ1-2
d_gene: -

CDR3aa: CASSSTSGSSYNEQFF
CDR3nt: TGTGCCAGCAGCTCTACTAGCGGGAGCTCCTACAATGAGCAGTTCTTC
abundance: -
v_gene: TRBV7-9
j_gene: TRBJ2-1
d_gene: TRBD2

CDR3aa: CASSWTSPGELFF
CDR3nt: TGTGCCAGCAGTTGGACTAGCCCCGGGGAGCTGTTTTTT
abundance: -
v_gene: TRBV12-3/TRBV12-4
j_gene: TRBJ2-2
d_gene: TRBD2

CDR3aa: CASRHTGTTNEKLFF
CDR3nt: TGTGCCAGCAGGCATACAGGGACAACTAATGAAAAACTGTTTTTT
abundance: -
v_gene: TRBV5-8
j_gene: TRBJ1-4
d_gene: -

CDR3aa: CASSWASGNTGELFF
CDR3nt: TGTGCCAGCAGTTGGGCTAGCGGGAACACCGGGGAGCTGTTTTTT
abundance: -
v_gene: TRBV6-5
j_gene: TRBJ2-2
d_gene: TRBD2

CDR3aa: CASSQSMVGGASRPSSYNSPLHF
CDR3nt: TGCGCCAGCAGTCAATCGATGGTAGGGGGGGCGTCACGCCCTAGCTCCTATAATTCACCCCTCCACTTT
abundance: -
v_gene: TRBV23-1
j_gene: TRBJ1-6
d_gene: -

CDR3aa: CASSLTSAGSYTEAFF
CDR3nt: TGTGCCAGCAGCTTAACGTCGGCCGGGTCGTACACTGAAGCTTTCTTT
abundance: -
v_gene: TRBV7-3
j_gene: TRBJ1-1
d_gene: -

CDR3aa: CASSPPGVRLAGYEQYF
CDR3nt: TGTGCCAGCTCACCACCGGGTGTTAGACTGGCGGGATACGAGCAGTACTTC
abundance: -
v_gene: TRBV18
j_gene: TRBJ2-7
d_gene: -

CDR3aa: CASSLAGAPVNEQFF
CDR3nt: TGTGCCAGCAGCTTAGCGGGAGCCCCTGTCAATGAGCAGTTCTTC
abundance: -
v_gene: TRBV11-3
j_gene: TRBJ2-1
d_gene: -

CDR3aa: CASSYSSGNIDEQFF
CDR3nt: TGTGCCAGCAGCTACTCCAGCGGGAATATCGATGAGCAGTTCTTC
abundance: -
v_gene: TRBV7-9
j_gene: TRBJ2-1
d_gene: TRBD2

CDR3aa: CASSYRQGLGYTF
CDR3nt: TGTGCCAGCAGTTACCGACAGGGATTAGGCTACACCTTC
abundance: -
v_gene: TRBV6-6
j_gene: TRBJ1-2
d_gene: TRBD1

CDR3aa: CASSESQSRWQGEQYF
CDR3nt: TGCGCCAGCAGTGAGTCGCAGAGCCGGTGGCAGGGCGAGCAGTACTTC
abundance: -
v_gene: TRBV10-1
j_gene: TRBJ2-7
d_gene: -

CDR3aa: CATRRGQAGNTGELFF
CDR3nt: TGTGCCACCAGGAGAGGACAGGCGGGGAACACCGGGGAGCTGTTTTTT
abundance: once
v_gene: TRBV5-4
j_gene: TRBJ2-2
d_gene: TRBD1

CDR3aa: CASTREFSRPPQHF
CDR3nt: TGTGCCAGTACCCGTGAATTTAGTCGTCCGCCCCAGCATTTT
abundance: -
v_gene: TRBV19
j_gene: TRBJ1-5
d_gene: -

CDR3aa: CASSIGGGHYNEQFF
CDR3nt: TGTGCCAGTAGTATTGGGGGGGGCCACTACAATGAGCAGTTCTTC
abundance: -
v_gene: TRBV19
j_gene: TRBJ2-1
d_gene: -

CDR3aa: CASHRGSSPLHF
CDR3nt: TGTGCCAGCCACAGGGGGTCTTCACCCCTCCACTTT
abundance: -
v_gene: TRBV7-9
j_gene: TRBJ1-6
d_gene: TRBD1

CDR3aa: CASSSMSGGADTGELFF
CDR3nt: TGTGCCAGCAGCTCTATGTCCGGGGGGGCCGACACCGGGGAGCTGTTTTTT
abundance: -
v_gene: TRBV5-4
j_gene: TRBJ2-2
d_gene: TRBD2

CDR3aa: CASSPGTRHNEQFF
CDR3nt: TGTGCCAGCTCCCCCGGGACAAGACACAATGAGCAGTTCTTC
abundance: once
v_gene: TRBV18
j_gene: TRBJ2-1
d_gene: -

CDR3aa: CSAQVPGETQYF
CDR3nt: TGCAGCGCTCAGGTTCCAGGAGAGACCCAGTACTTC
abundance: -
v_gene: TRBV29-1
j_gene: TRBJ2-5
d_gene: -

CDR3aa: CASSLFRVAANTGELFF
CDR3nt: TGTGCCAGCAGCTTATTCAGGGTGGCGGCGAACACCGGGGAGCTGTTTTTT
abundance: -
v_gene: TRBV7-3
j_gene: TRBJ2-2
d_gene: -

CDR3aa: CASSQVRTGELFF
CDR3nt: TGTGCCAGCAGCCAAGTGAGGACCGGGGAGCTGTTTTTT
abundance: few
v_gene: TRBV3-1/TRBV3-2
j_gene: TRBJ2-2
d_gene: -

CDR3aa: CASSPKAGGDGQPQHF
CDR3nt: TGTGCCAGCTCACCAAAAGCAGGGGGCGACGGTCAGCCCCAGCATTTT
abundance: -
v_gene: TRBV18
j_gene: TRBJ1-5
d_gene: TRBD1

CDR3aa: CASSERDRGAGELFF
CDR3nt: TGTGCCAGCAGTGAACGGGACAGGGGAGCCGGGGAGCTGTTTTTT
abundance: once
v_gene: TRBV2
j_gene: TRBJ2-2
d_gene: TRBD1

CDR3aa: CATSSGTGALNEKLFF
CDR3nt: TGTGCCACCAGCAGTGGGACGGGAGCCCTTAATGAAAAACTGTTTTTT
abundance: -
v_gene: TRBV15
j_gene: TRBJ1-4
d_gene: -

CDR3aa: CASTYHQGYEAFF
CDR3nt: TGTGCCAGCACCTATCATCAGGGGTATGAAGCTTTCTTT
abundance: -
v_gene: TRBV6-5
j_gene: TRBJ1-1
d_gene: -

CDR3aa: CASSLPPMLNTEAFF
CDR3nt: TGTGCCAGCAGCTTACCCCCAATGTTGAACACTGAAGCTTTCTTT
abundance: -
v_gene: TRBV11-1
j_gene: TRBJ1-1
d_gene: -

CDR3aa: CASSQDDRGRFPQHF
CDR3nt: TGTGCCAGCAGCCAAGACGACAGGGGGAGGTTTCCCCAGCATTTT
abundance: -
v_gene: TRBV4-2
j_gene: TRBJ1-5
d_gene: TRBD1

CDR3aa: CASSLLGEGTEAFF
CDR3nt: TGCGCCAGCAGCTTGCTAGGGGAGGGCACTGAAGCTTTCTTT
abundance: once
v_gene: TRBV4-1
j_gene: TRBJ1-1
d_gene: -

CDR3aa: CASSLDPGTGARTGELFF
CDR3nt: TGCGCCAGCAGCTTGGATCCCGGGACAGGGGCTAGAACCGGGGAGCTGTTTTTT
abundance: -
v_gene: TRBV5-1
j_gene: TRBJ2-2
d_gene: TRBD1

CDR3aa: CASSGGDWGRREKSNQPQHF
CDR3nt: TGCGCCAGCAGTGGGGGGGACTGGGGAAGGCGGGAAAAAAGCAATCAGCCCCAGCATTTT
abundance: -
v_gene: TRBV10-1
j_gene: TRBJ1-5
d_gene: -